The next 14 T cell receptor beta chains were all read from a single sample in a study of Ad26.COV2.S vaccination and SARS-CoV-2 variants. Treatment indicated: around 19 received Ad26.COV2.S at low or high dose, single or two shots; about five received placebo; per-sample allocation not given. Day 63 after the first injection of vaccine or placebo was the sampling time. Only in-frame clones appear in the TCRdb table, and some are missing; sequencing was by immunoSEQ multiplex PCR. The sample holds 300,000 to 500,000 clones, roughly nine tenths seen once. The sequences come from peripheral blood, collected in a trial of Ad26.COV2.S vaccine versus placebo. These receptors originate from a person aged 18-60 years who received the Ad26.COV2.S COVID-19 vaccine or a placebo.

V gene TRBV3-1 (or the pseudogene TRBV3-2) combines with J gene TRBJ1-2; 7 bases fit TRBD1. There are 15 residues in the CDR3. Germline lookup yields CDR1 LGHDT and CDR2 YNNKEL (reference sequence). The V and J ends lost 0 bases and 8 bases, in that order; junction bases with no gene match: 9. CDR3 residues: CASSQDHLGGIGYTF. CDR3 sequence (DNA): TGTGCCAGCAGCCAAGATCATCTAGGGGGCATCGGCTACACCTTC.

The J gene is TRBJ2-6, the V gene TRBV11-2; possible D gene TRBD2, 7 bases. V lost 2 bases and J lost 4, with 21 bases in between. CDR1 is SGHAT, CDR2 FQNNGV, per germline. This CDR3 is 19 amino acids long. The CDR3, as DNA: TGTGCCAGCAGCTTAAATTTTGAGGGGGGGCCGAAGGGGGCCAACGTCCTGACTTTC. It translates to CASSLNFEGGPKGANVLTF.

The chain employs TRBV5-1 and TRBJ1-3; 9 bases are shared with TRBD1. V was clipped by 3 bases and J by 2 bases; unmatched bases: 0. CDR1 and CDR2 from the germline V gene are SGHRS and YFSETQ. This CDR3 is 14 amino acids long. CDR3 region: CASSWTGAGNTIYF. The CDR3, as DNA: TGCGCCAGCAGCTGGACAGGGGCTGGAAACACCATATATTTT.

The J gene is TRBJ1-6, the V gene TRBV7-2; D possibly corresponds to TRBD1 (6 bases). Trimming removed 4 bases from V and 0 bases from J, with 10 bases in between. The germline gives CDR1 SGHTA, CDR2 FQGNSA. The CDR3 runs to 16 residues. CDR3 in amino acids: CASSYRTASYNSPLHF. The DNA for the CDR3 is TGTGCCAGCAGCTACCGGACAGCCTCCTATAATTCACCCCTCCACTTT.

This chain uses TRBV5-6 with TRBJ1-2; D is unresolved. The CDR3 is 15 residues long. V lost 3 bases and J 8 bases, leaving 20 bases between the germline ends. The germline gives CDR1 SGHDT, CDR2 YYEEEE. CDR3 loop: CASSWTSGWVEGYTF. For the CDR3, the DNA is TGTGCCAGCAGCTGGACCTCTGGATGGGTGGAGGGCTACACCTTC.

The chain links TRBV15 to TRBJ1-2; TRBD1 aligns across 10 bases. Germline assignment: CDR1 LNHNV and CDR2 YYDKDF (reference sequence). The junction had 5 bases not matched to a gene; V was cut back by 4 bases and J by 0 bases. This CDR3 is built from 16 residues. The CDR3 here is CATSMRQGAANYGYTF. CDR3 DNA sequence: TGTGCCACCAGCATGCGACAGGGGGCGGCTAACTATGGCTACACCTTC.

The CDR3 sequence: CAWSARGDHSYEQYF. CDR3 coding DNA: TGTGCCTGGAGTGCCCGAGGGGATCACTCCTACGAGCAGTACTTC. The chain carries TRBV30 and TRBJ2-7; D possibly uses TRBD1 or TRBD2 (5 bases each). The CDR3 has 15 residues. V was cut by 1 base and J by 0 bases, with 13 bases left in between. Germline V gene lookup returns CDR1 GTSNPN and CDR2 SVGIG (reference sequence).

The chain recombines TRBV6-5 with TRBJ1-2; D perhaps matches TRBD1 (6 bases). V shed 4 bases and J shed 5 bases, with 20 bases lying between them. Germline loops: CDR1 MNHEY, CDR2 SVGAGI. The CDR3 consists of 16 residues. CDR3 nucleotides: TGTGCCAGCAGTTTTTTGTACGGGACATCCGATTATGGCTACACCTTC. This gives the protein CASSFLYGTSDYGYTF.

The V gene is TRBV4-1, the J gene TRBJ1-5; D unclear. There are 15 residues in the CDR3. Trimming shortened V by 3 bases and J by 1 base, and 10 bases separated the two germline ends. Germline CDR1 reads MGHRA; CDR2 reads YSYEKL. The CDR3 DNA is TGCGCCAGCAGCCAGACGGGAGGAAGCAATCAGCCCCAGCATTTT. Protein: CASSQTGGSNQPQHF.

J is TRBJ2-3 and V is TRBV29-1; tentatively, D is TRBD1 (6 bases). Between the trimmed V and J ends, which lost 1 base and 0 bases, there was a span of 11 bases. Germline V gene lookup returns CDR1 SQVTM and CDR2 ANQGSEA. The CDR3 runs to 15 residues. CDR3 coding DNA: TGCAGCGTTGAAGGGACAGACGCTAGCACAGATACGCAGTATTTT. This sequence encodes CSVEGTDASTDTQYF.

Turning to this clone: The sample has other DNA sequences that encode this CDR3 too. This chain uses TRBV2 with TRBJ2-6; D is perhaps TRBD1 (6 bases). CDR1 SNHLY and CDR2 FYNNEI come from the germline V gene. The CDR3 has 14 residues. The ends were cut back, 6 bases at V and 0 bases at J, with 6 bases in the middle. The CDR3 here is CASRQGSGANVLTF. CDR3 DNA sequence: TGTGCCAGCAGACAGGGCTCTGGGGCCAACGTCCTGACTTTC.

The sample holds one count of this clone. This chain joins TRBV4-3 and TRBJ2-4, with D possibly called TRBD1 or TRBD2 (5 bases each). Trimming left V 5 bases short and J 9 bases short, with 20 bases between. Per the germline V gene, CDR1 is LGHNA and CDR2 is YSLEER. The CDR3 totals 15 residues. The CDR3 is CASSEKRGDGGIQYF. CDR3 DNA sequence: TGCGCCAGCAGCGAAAAGAGGGGAGATGGAGGCATTCAGTACTTC.

A single count supports this clone. The CDR3 sequence is CASSLRLSREPDYNEQFF. The DNA for the CDR3 is TGTGCCAGCAGCTTAAGGTTGTCCAGGGAACCGGACTACAATGAGCAGTTCTTC. The chain carries TRBV7-2 and TRBJ2-1; weak D call: TRBD1 (5 bases). Germline V lookup: CDR1 SGHTA, CDR2 FQGNSA. CDR3 length: 18 residues. V was cut by 2 bases and J by 3 bases, with 20 bases left in between.

The V gene is TRBV14, the J gene TRBJ2-7, with D uncertain. Germline lookup yields CDR1 SGHDN and CDR2 FVKESK. Trimming took off 0 bases at V and 3 bases at J, with 9 bases between the two ends. The CDR3 totals 14 residues. CDR3 coding DNA: TGTGCCAGCAGCCAAGAAGGTTGGGTCTACGAGCAGTACTTC. It codes for CASSQEGWVYEQYF.